Following are 24 T cell receptor beta chains from one sample sequenced in a study of cytomegalovirus exposure and HLA in healthy donors (TCRdb year 2017). The library was produced with the immunoSEQ multiplex PCR assay. For the multiplex PCR, a mixture combining 60 forward primers for TCR Vbeta segments and 13 reverse primers for TCR Jbeta segments was used. TCRdb mirrors the immuneACCESS table, restricted to in-frame sequences. Some clones are absent from its copies; in checked studies, under half trace to an unresolved V gene, and the reason for the others is unknown. In all, the sample holds just over 95,000 clones, and roughly 76% of those were seen once. Roughly 8% of the sample goes to the ten largest clones. The source material was PBMCs. These receptors all stem from a human donor in good health.

This clone was counted only a few times. V gene TRBV4-1 combines with J gene TRBJ1-5; 7 bases are a match to TRBD1. Germline values: CDR1 MGHRA, CDR2 YSYEKL. The CDR3 is 16 amino acids. Trimming took 1 base from V and 1 from J; bases not matched to a gene: 4. The CDR3 sequence is CASSQAGTASNQPQHF. The CDR3 DNA reads as TGCGCCAGCAGCCAAGCCGGGACAGCAAGCAATCAGCCCCAGCATTTT.

This clone has a handful of counts. The V and J genes are TRBV6-1 and TRBJ1-1; D unresolved. The CDR3 spans 12 residues. Germline V lookup: CDR1 MNHNS, CDR2 SASEGT. V shed 6 bases and J shed 3 bases, with 8 bases lying between them. CDR3 residues: CASSFGDTEAFF. In DNA, the CDR3 is TGTGCCAGCAGCTTCGGTGACACTGAAGCTTTCTTT.

The chain combines TRBV4-1 with TRBJ1-5; TRBD1 matches at 8 bases. V was clipped by 3 bases and J by 5 bases; unmatched bases: 3. Germline V gene sequence: CDR1 MGHRA, CDR2 YSYEKL. The CDR3 has 14 residues. The chain's CDR3 is CASSHGTGDQPQHF. CDR3 coding DNA: TGCGCCAGCAGCCACGGGACAGGAGATCAGCCCCAGCATTTT.

This clone was seen a handful of times. The chain uses TRBV5-4 and TRBJ1-4; TRBD1 agrees at 7 bases. V dropped 0 bases and J dropped 8; count of bases not matched to a gene: 7. This CDR3 is 15 amino acids long. Germline V gene lookup returns CDR1 SGHNT and CDR2 YYREEE (reference sequence). In DNA form, the CDR3 reads TGTGCCAGCAGCTTGGGACAGCAGGGGGGAGAAAAACTGTTTTTT. This translates into CASSLGQQGGEKLFF.

J is TRBJ2-7 and V is TRBV6-5; weak D call: TRBD2 (6 bases). This CDR3 is 15 amino acids long. Germline-derived CDR1 and CDR2 are MNHEY and SVGAGI. The V end was cut by 0 bases, the J end by 3 bases, with 12 bases between. For the CDR3, the DNA is TGTGCCAGCAGTTACTCGGCAGGGACTTTCTACGAGCAGTACTTC. Translating gives CASSYSAGTFYEQYF.

This clone was counted between two and nine times. The V gene is TRBV10-1, the J gene TRBJ1-1; D unresolved. This CDR3 contains 13 residues. V dropped 4 bases and J dropped 1 base, with 7 bases sitting between them. Germline CDR1 and CDR2: WNHNN and SYGVQD (reference sequence). CDR3 DNA: TGCGCCAGCAGTGCAATGGCGAACACTGAAGCTTTCTTT. This gives the protein CASSAMANTEAFF.

The V call is TRBV9, the J call TRBJ2-7, with TRBD1 identical over 10 bases. With V trimmed by 3 bases and J by 5 bases, 11 bases remained unmatched. CDR1 is SGDLS and CDR2 is YYNGEE in the germline V gene. The CDR3 runs 16 residues. CDR3 DNA: TGTGCCAGCAGCGCGACAGGGGGCCCGATGGACCACGAGCAGTACTTC. This encodes CASSATGGPMDHEQYF.

This clone was seen only once. CDR3 DNA sequence: TGTGCCAGCTCACCTTCCGGGACAGGGGAAACGCGCGGCTACACCTTC. Translating it yields CASSPSGTGETRGYTF. This rearrangement joins TRBV18 to TRBJ1-2, with 10 bases aligning to TRBD1. J lost 8 bases, V lost 3 bases, and 12 bases had no gene match. The CDR3 extends over 16 amino acids. Germline assignment: CDR1 KGHSH and CDR2 LQKENI.

The chain has TRBV27 and TRBJ2-1, with TRBD1 identical over 10 bases. Germline V CDR1 and CDR2: MNHEY, SMNVEV (reference sequence). V shed 6 bases, J shed 4 bases, and the junction held 6 bases outside the gene matches. The CDR3 sequence is 15 residues long. The CDR3 sequence is CASSPDRGLYNEQFF. In DNA form, the CDR3 reads TGTGCCAGCAGCCCCGACAGGGGGCTATACAATGAGCAGTTCTTC.

This chain connects TRBV10-1 to TRBJ2-5; 8 positions match TRBD2. The end of the DNA is better explained by TRBJ2-7, so the J call may be wrong. This CDR3 has 16 amino acids. Looked up from germline, CDR1 is WNHNN and CDR2 is SYGVQD (reference sequence). In DNA, the CDR3 is TGCGCCAGCAGTGAGTCTCTGGCGGGGGGTCGCTACGAGCAGTACTTC. This codes for CASSESLAGGRYEQYF.

The chain couples TRBV13 to TRBJ2-1; 9 bases line up with TRBD1. The germline V gene has CDR1 PRHDT and CDR2 FYEKMQ (reference sequence). V dropped 5 bases and J dropped 1; count of bases not matched to a gene: 6. CDR3 length: 16 residues. The CDR3 bases are TGTGCCAGCAGCCAGACAGGGGGATATTCCTACAATGAGCAGTTCTTC. It yields the protein CASSQTGGYSYNEQFF.

The J gene is TRBJ1-1, the V gene TRBV5-1, with D maybe TRBD1 (6 bases). Trimming shortened V by 0 bases and J by 0 bases, and 6 bases separated the two germline ends. This CDR3 comprises 14 residues. Per germline, CDR1 SGHRS and CDR2 YFSETQ. The CDR3: CASSLGQVNTEAFF. Here the CDR3 DNA reads TGCGCCAGCAGCTTGGGACAGGTGAACACTGAAGCTTTCTTT.

The chain joins TRBV10-1 to TRBJ2-1; D may be TRBD2 (5 bases). Germline CDR1 WNHNN, CDR2 SYGVQD (reference sequence). V lost 3 bases, J lost 6 bases, and 12 bases lay in between. This CDR3 region has 14 residues. The CDR3 here is CASSDTGYGNEQFF. The CDR3 nucleotides are TGCGCCAGCAGTGACACGGGGTACGGCAATGAGCAGTTCTTC.

The chain uses TRBV7-9 and TRBJ2-7; D remains unclear. This CDR3 has 13 residues. Germline V lookup: CDR1 SEHNR, CDR2 FQNEAQ (reference sequence). Trimming removed 1 base at V and 2 bases at J, with 6 bases between. The DNA of the CDR3 is TGTGCCAGCAGCTTAGAGAGGCCCTACGAGCAGTACTTC. Protein: CASSLERPYEQYF.

The rearrangement links TRBV5-1 to TRBJ1-1; D not resolved. Germline CDR1 reads SGHRS; CDR2 reads YFSETQ. The CDR3 runs 13 residues. V lost 5 bases and J 1 base, leaving 9 bases between the germline ends. As DNA, the CDR3 is TGCGCCAGCAGTAGAACGGGGAACACTGAAGCTTTCTTT. Its translation is CASSRTGNTEAFF.

The rearrangement links TRBV7-9 to TRBJ1-1, with 8 bases lining up with TRBD1. This CDR3 has 13 residues. Germline-derived CDR1 and CDR2 are SEHNR and FQNEAQ (reference sequence). V gave up 6 bases and J gave up 4 bases; unmatched junction bases: 4. Written as DNA, the CDR3 is TGTGCCAGCAGGTATACAGGGGGCACTGAAGCTTTCTTT. It is translated as CASRYTGGTEAFF.

The genes are TRBV30 and TRBJ2-7; 8 bases are shared with TRBD2. The trim removed 4 bases at V and 0 bases at J, leaving 11 bases unmatched. The CDR3 is made up of 16 amino acids. The germline gives CDR1 GTSNPN, CDR2 SVGIG (reference sequence). CDR3 amino acids: CAWTAGGADSSYEQYF. For the CDR3, the DNA is TGTGCCTGGACAGCCGGGGGGGCGGATAGCTCCTACGAGCAGTACTTC.

This clone is a singleton in its sample. The V and J genes are TRBV7-2 and TRBJ1-2; 7 nucleotides match TRBD1. The CDR3 runs to 16 residues. V was pared by 5 bases and J by 8 bases, with 17 bases of the junction left unmatched. Germline CDR1 and CDR2: SGHTA and FQGNSA. CDR3 bases: TGTGCCAGCAGCACCAGGGACAGAGGCTTGAGAGGAGGCTACACCTTC. It translates to CASSTRDRGLRGGYTF.

The chain uses TRBV5-1 and TRBJ1-5; D not certain. Trimming removed 0 bases at V and 2 bases at J, with 9 bases between. Germline CDR1 SGHRS, CDR2 YFSETQ. The CDR3 is made up of 15 amino acids. The CDR3 spells CASSLESGGNQPQHF. In nucleotides, the CDR3 is TGCGCCAGCAGCTTGGAGTCGGGAGGCAATCAGCCCCAGCATTTT.

This chain joins TRBV9 and TRBJ2-3; the D is unclear. From germline, CDR1 is SGDLS and CDR2 YYNGEE. Trimming took 0 bases from V and 0 from J, leaving 8 bases between them. CDR3 size: 15 residues. The CDR3 here is CASSVVTSSTDTQYF. CDR3 in DNA: TGTGCCAGCAGCGTAGTAACATCGAGCACAGATACGCAGTATTTT. Together with reference TRBV9 and TRBJ2-3, the CDR3 gives the full variable domain: DSGVTQTPKHLITATGQRVTLRCSPRSGDLSVYWYQQSLDQGLQFLIQYYNGEERAKGNILERFSAQQFPDLHSELNLSSLELGDSALYFCASSVVTSSTDTQYFGPGTRLTVL.

Comments on this clone: One junction end does not reproduce the germline sequence, and a read error may be involved. The chain combines TRBV7-6 with TRBJ2-2; 10 nucleotides align to TRBD2. From germline, CDR1 is SGHVS and CDR2 FNYEAQ. The CDR3 is 15 residues long. As DNA, the CDR3 is TGTGCCAGCAGCCTAGCGGGAGAACACACCGGGGAGCTGTTTTTT. It translates to CASSLAGEHTGELFF.

The chain joins TRBV25-1 to TRBJ1-2; D is uncertain. Trimming removed 3 bases from V and 8 bases from J, with 10 bases in between. The CDR3 has 12 amino acids. Germline V gives CDR1 MGHDK, CDR2 SYGVNS. CDR3: CASSDLVGGYTF. In nucleotides, the CDR3 is TGTGCCAGCAGTGATCTGGTGGGCGGCTACACCTTC.

This rearrangement joins TRBV5-1 to TRBJ2-5; a weak D match, TRBD1 (7 bases). The closer fit of TRBJ2-7 to the DNA end suggests the J call may be wrong. The CDR3 runs to 15 residues. Germline V lookup: CDR1 SGHRS, CDR2 YFSETQ. The CDR3 is CASSLRSQGGYEQYF. In DNA form, the CDR3 reads TGCGCCAGCAGCTTGAGGTCCCAGGGGGGCTACGAGCAGTACTTC.

This clone has only a few counts. V and J are TRBV5-1 and TRBJ2-7; 7 bases align to TRBD1. This CDR3 has 14 amino acids. V lost 4 bases to trimming and J lost 0 bases; unmatched junction nucleotides: 4. Germline CDR1 and CDR2: SGHRS and YFSETQ. CDR3 amino acids: CASSPTGTSYEQYF. The CDR3 coding sequence is TGCGCCAGCAGCCCGACAGGGACCTCCTACGAGCAGTACTTC.